The 3 T cell receptor beta chains below all came from one sample that was sequenced in a study of control samples from healthy donors and cancer patients. Libraries were prepared by immunoSEQ multiplex PCR; TCRdb keeps only in-frame clonotypes and omits some of them. The sample includes approximately 160,000 clones, 90% to 95% of them seen just once. The sample consisted of blood. The receptors stem from a woman in her 30s in good health.

The rearrangement joins TRBV7-2 to TRBJ2-7; a weak D match, TRBD2 (5 bases). Trimming took 1 base from V and 4 from J, leaving 14 bases between them. CDR1 and CDR2 (germline): SGHTA, FQGNSA. This CDR3 spans 15 amino acids. For the CDR3, the DNA is TGTGCCAGCAGCTTAGGGCCTGCGGGCTCATACGAGCAGTACTTC. Protein product: CASSLGPAGSYEQYF.

V is TRBV4-1 and J is TRBJ1-2; tentatively, D is TRBD1 (6 bases). The V gene lost 2 bases and the J gene lost 1 base, with 11 bases spanning the gap. CDR3 length: 15 residues. Germline V gene lookup returns CDR1 MGHRA and CDR2 YSYEKL. Here the CDR3 DNA reads TGCGCCAGCAGCCAAACAGGGAATTTTAACTATGGCTACACCTTC. Protein: CASSQTGNFNYGYTF.

This clone was detected once. J is TRBJ2-7 and V is TRBV2; TRBD1 matches 11 bases. CDR1 is SNHLY, CDR2 FYNNEI, per germline. The CDR3 runs to 14 residues. Losses at the gene ends were 6 bases for V and 5 bases for J; bases not matched to a gene: 6. The CDR3 coding sequence is TGTGCCAGCAGGGGGGACAGGGGGTACCACGAGCAGTACTTC. Translated: CASRGDRGYHEQYF.